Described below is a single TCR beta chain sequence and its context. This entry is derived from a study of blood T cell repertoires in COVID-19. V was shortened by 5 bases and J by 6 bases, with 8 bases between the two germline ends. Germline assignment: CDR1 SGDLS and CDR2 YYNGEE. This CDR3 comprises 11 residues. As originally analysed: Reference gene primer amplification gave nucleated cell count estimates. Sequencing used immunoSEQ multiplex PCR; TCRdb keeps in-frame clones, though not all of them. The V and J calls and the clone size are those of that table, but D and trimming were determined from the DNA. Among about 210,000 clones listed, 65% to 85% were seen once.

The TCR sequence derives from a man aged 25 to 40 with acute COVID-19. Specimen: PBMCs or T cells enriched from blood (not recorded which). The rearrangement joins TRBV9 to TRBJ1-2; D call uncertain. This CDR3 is CASRRRDGYTF. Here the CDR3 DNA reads TGTGCCAGCAGGAGGAGGGATGGCTACACCTTC.